This is a list of T cell receptor beta chains from one sample in a study of blood T cell repertoires in COVID-19. Produced via immunoSEQ multiplex PCR; TCRdb's table is partial and in-frame only. The top ten hold roughly an eighth of the sample, which has 100,000 to 150,000 clones, roughly 83% seen once. Sequenced input: peripheral blood. The source is a woman in her twenties or thirties who had recovered from COVID-19. CDR3s include the opening cysteine and the closing phenylalanine or tryptophan.

v_call	j_call	cdr3_aa
TRBV5-6	TRBJ1-1	CASSLVVGQMNTEAFF
TRBV10-1	TRBJ2-1	CASSERAYNEQFF
TRBV9	TRBJ2-1	CASSVYKNNEQFF
TRBV6-5	TRBJ1-6	CASSSIDGGPLHF
TRBV2	TRBJ2-5	CASSWTSGGAIGETQYF
TRBV27	TRBJ2-7	CASSPDRAIHEQYF
TRBV5-4	TRBJ2-7	CASSSGLAGGLSYEQYF
TRBV14	TRBJ1-1	CASSRVLQGAEAFF
TRBV11-3	TRBJ1-1	CASSYSSGGEAFF
TRBV12-3/TRBV12-4	TRBJ1-2	CASSETGGVGYTF
TRBV5-4	TRBJ1-1	CASTGTGGRNTEAFF
TRBV15	TRBJ2-7	CATSSGGAVYEQYF
TRBV5-1	TRBJ2-1	CASSPSPQDYNEQFF
TRBV4-1	TRBJ1-2	CASSQDPVANYGYTF
TRBV7-8	TRBJ1-1	CASSRDRGGTEAFF
TRBV9	TRBJ2-1	CASSVAGLAGYNEQFF
TRBV4-1	TRBJ1-5	CASSPTGAGNNQPQHF
TRBV29-1	TRBJ2-7	CSVESGSNEQYF
TRBV6-1	TRBJ2-1	CASSEVGPNEQFF
TRBV18	TRBJ2-5	CASSPGQGGETQYF
TRBV7-9	TRBJ2-5	CASSSRTGAKETQYF
TRBV3-1/TRBV3-2	TRBJ1-1	CASSQVPGSTEAFF
TRBV5-5	TRBJ2-1	CASSLDTGSSYNEQFF
TRBV2	TRBJ1-2	CASSVGLRGGGYTF
TRBV6-1	TRBJ2-5	CASSEAPKAYQYF
TRBV7-9	TRBJ2-7	CASSLGSPGQGYEQYF
TRBV18	TRBJ1-6	CASSPGQTYNSPLHF
TRBV5-4	TRBJ2-7	CASSFGGKGNEQYF
TRBV5-1	TRBJ2-5	CASSGSPQETQYF
TRBV9	TRBJ2-7	CASSAGAGATYEQYF
TRBV6-4	TRBJ1-2	CASSDSSGNYGYTF
TRBV12-3/TRBV12-4	TRBJ2-5	CASSFLVGETQYF
TRBV3-1/TRBV3-2	TRBJ1-3	CASSQAQGGGNTIYF
TRBV5-6	TRBJ1-1	CASSFPTGVRTEAFF
TRBV12-3/TRBV12-4	TRBJ1-1	CASSLTENTEAFF
TRBV6-1	TRBJ1-2	CASSEASGWDNYGYTF
TRBV19	TRBJ1-2	CASSPWRDRSNYGYTF
TRBV7-2	TRBJ1-2	CASSLGVVTSYGYTF
TRBV10-1	TRBJ2-7	CASSDYQGTYEQYF
TRBV6-2/TRBV6-3	TRBJ2-7	CASSSDRYALRSSYEQYF
TRBV5-1	TRBJ2-2	CASKLTSGNTGELFF
TRBV5-1	TRBJ2-5	CASSPWDISRETQYF
TRBV19	TRBJ1-4	CASSLPTGVATNEKLFF
TRBV24-1	TRBJ2-3	CATSESGGSTDTQYF
TRBV7-9	TRBJ1-2	CASSSSGTGVNYGYTF
TRBV5-4	TRBJ2-7	CASSLVASSEQYF